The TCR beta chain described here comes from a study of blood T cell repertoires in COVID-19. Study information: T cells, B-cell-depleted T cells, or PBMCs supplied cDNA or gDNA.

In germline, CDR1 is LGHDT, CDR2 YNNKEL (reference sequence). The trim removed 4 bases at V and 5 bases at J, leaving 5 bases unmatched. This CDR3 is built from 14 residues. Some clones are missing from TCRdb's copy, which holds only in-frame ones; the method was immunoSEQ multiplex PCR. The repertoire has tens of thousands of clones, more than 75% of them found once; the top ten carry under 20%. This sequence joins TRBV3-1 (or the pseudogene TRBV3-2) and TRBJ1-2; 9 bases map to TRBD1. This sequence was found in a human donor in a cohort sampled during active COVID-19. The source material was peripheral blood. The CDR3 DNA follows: TGTGCCAGCAGCCGAAGGACAGGGGAATATGGCTACACCTTC. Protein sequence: CASSRRTGEYGYTF.